This TCR beta chain was identified in a study of beta chain features in type 1 diabetes. Study findings and constraints: Shortening of TCRB CDR3s, moderate but significant, appeared in all four CD4+ subsets of Type 1 diabetes patients. Compared with healthy donors, patients appeared to share more similar naive, central memory and regulatory TCRB repertoires.

Worth noting for this clone: What it recognizes is unknown.

Isolated RNA was reverse transcribed in full, so expressed TCRB transcripts were sequenced. Naive, central memory and regulatory T cell samples came to a mean of approximately 4 million reads. Libraries were prepared by immunoSEQ multiplex PCR; TCRdb keeps only in-frame clonotypes and omits some of them. Of roughly 140,000 clones in the sample, around a tenth were seen once. The germline CDR1 and CDR2 sequences are SQVTM and ANQGSEA. V shed 5 bases and J shed 1 base, with 11 bases lying between them. CDR3 length: 13 amino acids. The sequenced sample consisted of central memory CD4+ T cells from blood. This chain uses TRBV29-1 with TRBJ1-1; TRBD1 is a possible D gene (6 bases). This receptor was obtained from a man aged 30 to 39 with type 1 diabetes. CDR3: CSVLVQGNTEAFF. Written as DNA, the CDR3 is TGCAGCGTTCTTGTACAGGGGAACACTGAAGCTTTCTTT.